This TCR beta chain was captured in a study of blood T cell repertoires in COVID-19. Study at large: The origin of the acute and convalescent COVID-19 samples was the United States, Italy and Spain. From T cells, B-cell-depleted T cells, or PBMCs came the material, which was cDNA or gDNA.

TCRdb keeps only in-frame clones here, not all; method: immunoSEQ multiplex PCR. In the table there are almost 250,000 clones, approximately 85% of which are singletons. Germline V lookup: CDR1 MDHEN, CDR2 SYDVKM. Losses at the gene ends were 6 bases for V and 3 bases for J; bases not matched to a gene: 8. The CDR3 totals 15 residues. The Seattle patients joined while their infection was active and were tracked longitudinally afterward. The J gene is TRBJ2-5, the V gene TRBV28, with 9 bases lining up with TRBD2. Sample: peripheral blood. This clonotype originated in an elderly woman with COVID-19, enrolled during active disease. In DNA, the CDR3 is TGTGCCAGCAGGGCTCTGGGACTAGCTAAAGAGACCCAGTACTTC. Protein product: CASRALGLAKETQYF.